This T cell receptor (beta chain) was profiled in a study of blood T cell repertoires in COVID-19. Study overall: PBMCs, B-cell-depleted T cells, or T cells were the source of the cDNA or gDNA that made up the material.

One Seattle source followed patients from active infection through their disease course. Sequencing was performed with immunoSEQ multiplex PCR; in TCRdb, only in-frame clones are kept and a portion is missing. The data hold approximately 500,000 clones, with 75% to 90% observed a single time. V dropped 0 bases and J dropped 0; count of bases not matched to a gene: 8. Per germline, CDR1 SGHNT and CDR2 YYREEE (reference sequence). The CDR3 has 19 amino acids. The TCR comes from a man younger than 35 with COVID-19, enrolled during active disease. The specimen was peripheral blood. The chain carries TRBV5-4 and TRBJ2-6; 8 bases fit TRBD2. In DNA, the CDR3 is TGTGCCAGCAGCTTGGATCGCGCGGGAGGAGCCTCTGGGGCCAACGTCCTGACTTTC. Protein product: CASSLDRAGGASGANVLTF.